Included here is one T cell receptor beta chain sequence, with context. Germline V gene sequence: CDR1 SGHRS, CDR2 YFSETQ. Germline trimming cut 2 bases from V and 4 bases from J; bases unmatched to any gene: 5. The CDR3 sequence is 15 residues long. This entry comes from a study of neoadjuvant anti-PD-1 for oral cavity cancer. Overall study context: Nivolumab at 3 mg/kg was mostly given biweekly, three to four doses, pre-surgery. Patients without progression got a fourth dose around day 43.

Patients had newly diagnosed, untreated stage II-IVA oral cavity squamous cell carcinoma. The method was immunoSEQ multiplex PCR; TCRdb's version includes in-frame clones alone and lacks a portion of them. The table lists fewer than 35,000 clones, around nine tenths of them singletons. The V and J genes are TRBV5-1 and TRBJ2-1, with 8 bases lining up with TRBD1. The sequencing here drew on PBMCs, taken before nivolumab (anti-PD-1) treatment. This TCR derives from a person between 40 and 80 years old with oral cavity squamous cell carcinoma. The DNA of the CDR3 is TGCGCCAGCAGCTTTGCAGGGGGCTCTTACAATGAGCAGTTCTTC. This encodes CASSFAGGSYNEQFF.